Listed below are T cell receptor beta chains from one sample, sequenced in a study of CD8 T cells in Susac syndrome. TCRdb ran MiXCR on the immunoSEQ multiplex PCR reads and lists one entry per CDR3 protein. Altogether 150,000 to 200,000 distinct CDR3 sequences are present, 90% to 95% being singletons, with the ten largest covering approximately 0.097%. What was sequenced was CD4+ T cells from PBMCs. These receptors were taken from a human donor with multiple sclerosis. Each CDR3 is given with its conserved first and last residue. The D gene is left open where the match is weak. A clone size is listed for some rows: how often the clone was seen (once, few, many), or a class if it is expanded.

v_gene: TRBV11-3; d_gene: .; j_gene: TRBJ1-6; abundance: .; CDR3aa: CASSSGLANSPLHF; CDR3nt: TGTGCCAGCAGCTCGGGACTGGCTAATTCACCCCTCCACTTT
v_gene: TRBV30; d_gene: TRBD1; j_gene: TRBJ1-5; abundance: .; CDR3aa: CAWSGTEGQPQHF; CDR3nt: TGTGCCTGGTCCGGGACAGAGGGTCAGCCCCAGCATTTT
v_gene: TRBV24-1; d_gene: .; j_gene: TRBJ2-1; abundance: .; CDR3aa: CATGHSGGEQFF; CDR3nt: TGTGCCACCGGGCACAGCGGTGGTGAGCAGTTCTTC
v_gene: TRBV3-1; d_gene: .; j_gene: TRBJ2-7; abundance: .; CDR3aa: CASSQDAWSEQYF; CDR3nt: TGTGCCAGCAGCCAAGATGCCTGGAGCGAGCAGTACTTC
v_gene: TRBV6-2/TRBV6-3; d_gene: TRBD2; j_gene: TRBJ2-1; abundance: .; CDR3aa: CASSMQAGEQFF; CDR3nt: TGTGCCAGCAGCATGCAAGCGGGGGAGCAGTTCTTC
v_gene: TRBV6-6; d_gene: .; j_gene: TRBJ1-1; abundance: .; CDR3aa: CASSYRARTFF; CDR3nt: TGTGCCAGCAGTTACAGGGCTCGAACTTTCTTT
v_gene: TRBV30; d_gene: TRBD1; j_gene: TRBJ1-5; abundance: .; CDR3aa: CAWSHRGGQPQHF; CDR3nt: TGTGCCTGGAGTCACAGGGGGGGTCAGCCCCAGCATTTT
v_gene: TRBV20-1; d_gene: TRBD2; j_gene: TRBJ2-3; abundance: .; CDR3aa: CSASTSGRYTQYF; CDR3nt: TGCAGTGCATCGACTAGCGGGAGATATACGCAGTATTTT
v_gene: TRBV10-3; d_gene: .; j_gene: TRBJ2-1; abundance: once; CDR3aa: CAISESGNNEQFF; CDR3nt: TGTGCCATCAGTGAGTCGGGCAACAATGAGCAGTTCTTC
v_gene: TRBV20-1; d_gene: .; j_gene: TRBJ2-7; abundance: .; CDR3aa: CSAMAQSYEQYF; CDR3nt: TGCAGTGCTATGGCCCAGTCCTACGAGCAGTACTTC
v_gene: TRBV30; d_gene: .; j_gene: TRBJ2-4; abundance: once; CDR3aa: CAWSVPGPKNIQYF; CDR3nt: TGTGCCTGGAGTGTACCAGGACCCAAAAACATTCAGTACTTC
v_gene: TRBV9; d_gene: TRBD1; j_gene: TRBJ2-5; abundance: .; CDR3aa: CASSSTGAETQYF; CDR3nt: TGTGCCAGCAGCTCGACAGGGGCCGAGACCCAGTACTTC
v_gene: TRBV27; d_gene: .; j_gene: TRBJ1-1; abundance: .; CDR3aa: CASRLQGGNTEAFF; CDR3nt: TGTGCCAGCAGATTACAGGGTGGGAACACTGAAGCTTTCTTT
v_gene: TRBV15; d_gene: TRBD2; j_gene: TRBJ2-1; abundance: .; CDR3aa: CATSSGAAGGLGEQFF; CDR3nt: TGTGCCACCAGCAGTGGGGCTGCGGGGGGGCTTGGTGAGCAGTTCTTC
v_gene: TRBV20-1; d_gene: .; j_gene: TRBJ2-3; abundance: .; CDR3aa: CSASRPEVDTQYF; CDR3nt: TGCAGTGCTAGCCGGCCTGAGGTCGATACGCAGTATTTT
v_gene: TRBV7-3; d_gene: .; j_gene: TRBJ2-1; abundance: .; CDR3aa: CASSPGAGSWEQFF; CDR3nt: TGTGCCAGCAGCCCAGGGGCCGGTAGTTGGGAGCAGTTCTTC
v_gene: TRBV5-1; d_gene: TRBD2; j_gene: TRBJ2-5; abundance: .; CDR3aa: CASSSGTNHETQYF; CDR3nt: TGCGCCAGCAGCTCCGGGACTAACCATGAGACCCAGTACTTC
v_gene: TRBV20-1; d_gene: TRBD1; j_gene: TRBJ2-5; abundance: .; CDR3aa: CSASFRQGGETQYF; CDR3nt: TGCAGTGCTTCCTTTCGACAGGGGGGCGAGACCCAGTACTTC
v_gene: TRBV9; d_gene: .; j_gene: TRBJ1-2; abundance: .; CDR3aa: CASSVMGQYGYTF; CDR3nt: TGTGCCAGCAGCGTAATGGGTCAGTATGGCTACACCTTC
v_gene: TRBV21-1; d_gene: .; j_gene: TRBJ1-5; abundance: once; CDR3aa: CASGWGASQPQHF; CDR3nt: TGTGCCAGCGGTTGGGGGGCGAGTCAGCCCCAGCATTTT
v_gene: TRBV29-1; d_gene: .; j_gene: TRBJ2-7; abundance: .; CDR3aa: CSVVQASSYEQYF; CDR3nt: TGCAGCGTTGTCCAGGCAAGTAGCTACGAGCAGTACTTC
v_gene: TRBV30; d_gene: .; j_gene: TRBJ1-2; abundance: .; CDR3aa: CAWNPEGYGYTF; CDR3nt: TGTGCCTGGAATCCCGAGGGCTATGGCTACACCTTC
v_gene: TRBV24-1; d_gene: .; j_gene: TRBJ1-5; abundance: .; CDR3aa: CATSASEAGSNQPQHF; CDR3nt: TGTGCCACCAGTGCTTCAGAGGCGGGAAGCAATCAGCCCCAGCATTTT
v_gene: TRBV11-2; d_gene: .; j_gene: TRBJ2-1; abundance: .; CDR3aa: CASSLDLNNEQFF; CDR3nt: TGTGCCAGCAGCTTAGACCTAAACAATGAGCAGTTCTTC
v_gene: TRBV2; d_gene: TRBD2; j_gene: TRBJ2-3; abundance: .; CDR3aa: CATTTSGGGDTQYF; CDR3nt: TGTGCCACTACAACTAGCGGGGGAGGAGATACGCAGTATTTT
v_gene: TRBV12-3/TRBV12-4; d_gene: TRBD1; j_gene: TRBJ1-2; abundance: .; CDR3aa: CASSLRGTGGRRGYTF; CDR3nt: TGTGCCAGCAGTCTAAGGGGGACAGGGGGCCGGAGGGGCTACACCTTC
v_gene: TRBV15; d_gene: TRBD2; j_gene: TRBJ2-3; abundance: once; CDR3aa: CATTQGLAGGWDTQYF; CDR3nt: TGTGCCACCACCCAGGGGCTAGCGGGAGGATGGGATACGCAGTATTTT
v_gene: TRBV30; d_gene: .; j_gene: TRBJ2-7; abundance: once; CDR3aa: CAWGRSSYEQYF; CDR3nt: TGTGCCTGGGGTCGGAGCTCCTACGAGCAGTACTTC
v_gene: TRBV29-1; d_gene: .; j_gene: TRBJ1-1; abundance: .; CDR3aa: CSVLRGGNTEAFF; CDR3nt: TGCAGCGTGCTACGGGGGGGGAACACTGAAGCTTTCTTT